This T cell receptor (beta chain) was recovered during a study of regulatory T cells in long-lasting Graves disease. Time point described: persistent/refractory GD, antithyroid drugs over 5 years with positive TRAb. PBMCs provided the RNA from which the TCR library was made. Staff drew roughly 10 milliliters of peripheral blood into EDTA tubes. As concerns this clonotype: What it binds is unknown.

Germline trimming cut 1 base from V and 5 bases from J; bases unmatched to any gene: 7. The germline V gene has CDR1 SEHNR and CDR2 FQNEAQ (reference sequence). The CDR3 is made up of 15 amino acids. In building TCR beta libraries, iRepertoire HTBI primers were used together with Arm-PCR of CDR3 regions. TCRdb itself ran the multiplex PCR reads through MiXCR, one entry per CDR3 protein. The repertoire has about 340,000 distinct CDR3 sequences, around a fifth of them found once; the top ten carry roughly 29%. General study results and limits: Persistent Graves' patients showed reduced TCR diversity versus newly diagnosed patients.

The V and J genes are TRBV7-9 and TRBJ2-7, with 8 bases that match TRBD1. The sample was peripheral blood mononuclear cells (PBMCs), taken when the disease was refractory, from a patient treated with antithyroid drugs. The source of this sequence is a female donor with Graves disease. The CDR3, as DNA: TGTGCCAGCAGCTTAGTGGGGACAGGCGGACACGAGCAGTACTTC. Amino acid sequence: CASSLVGTGGHEQYF.